This T cell receptor (beta chain) was observed in a study of blood T cell repertoires in COVID-19. At the level of the study: Researchers got acute and convalescent COVID-19 samples from the United States, Italy and Spain. Sources were T cells, B-cell-depleted T cells, or PBMCs; the material itself was cDNA or gDNA.

Original processing methods: Scientists estimated how many nucleated cells there were by amplifying reference gene primers. Clones were read by immunoSEQ multiplex PCR, and TCRdb kept only the in-frame ones, dropping some. That table is the source of V, J and clone size, and D and trimming were worked out from the DNA. In the table there are around 180,000 clones, under 85% of which are singletons. CDR3 length: 13 amino acids. CDR1 and CDR2 (germline): KGHDR, SFDVKD. The trim removed 7 bases at V and 6 bases at J, leaving 6 bases unmatched. The rearrangement links TRBV24-1 to TRBJ1-2, with 8 bases identical to TRBD1. The material sequenced was peripheral blood. This clonotype was obtained from a man aged 55 to 70 with active or convalescent COVID-19. In nucleotides, the CDR3 is TGTGCCACCAGCTTGACAGGGGTAAATGGCTACACCTTC. Its protein is CATSLTGVNGYTF.